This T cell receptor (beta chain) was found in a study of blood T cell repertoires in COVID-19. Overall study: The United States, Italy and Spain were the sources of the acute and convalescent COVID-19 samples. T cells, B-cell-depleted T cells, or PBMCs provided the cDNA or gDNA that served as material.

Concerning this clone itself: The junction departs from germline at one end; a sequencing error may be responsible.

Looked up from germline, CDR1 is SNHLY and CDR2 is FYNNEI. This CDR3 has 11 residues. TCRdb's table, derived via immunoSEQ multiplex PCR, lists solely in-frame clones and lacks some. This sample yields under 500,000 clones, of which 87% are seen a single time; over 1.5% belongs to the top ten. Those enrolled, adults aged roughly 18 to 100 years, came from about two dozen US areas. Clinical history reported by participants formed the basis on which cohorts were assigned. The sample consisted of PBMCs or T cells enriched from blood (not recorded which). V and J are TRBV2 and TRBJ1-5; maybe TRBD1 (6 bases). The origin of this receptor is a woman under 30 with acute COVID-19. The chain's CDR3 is CASSEGGGFFF. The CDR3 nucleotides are TGTGCCAGCAGTGAAGGGGGGGGCTTTTTTTTT.